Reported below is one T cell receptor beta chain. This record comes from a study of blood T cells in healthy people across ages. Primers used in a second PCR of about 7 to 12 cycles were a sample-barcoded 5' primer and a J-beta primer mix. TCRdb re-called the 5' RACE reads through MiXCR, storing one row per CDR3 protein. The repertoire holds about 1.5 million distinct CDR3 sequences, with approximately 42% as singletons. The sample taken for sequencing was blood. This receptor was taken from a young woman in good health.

The CDR3 is CASSWGRGLFEAFF. The CDR3 DNA sequence: TGTGCCAGCAGCTGGGGACGCGGCCTGTTCGAAGCTTTCTTT. This sequence joins TRBV7-9 and TRBJ1-1, with D maybe TRBD1 (5 bases). Germline V gene lookup returns CDR1 SEHNR and CDR2 FQNEAQ (reference sequence). The CDR3 contains 14 residues. V shed 4 bases and J shed 8 bases, with 17 bases lying between them.